This T cell receptor (beta chain) was captured by sequencing in a study of T cell responses to AZD1222 COVID-19 vaccine. Relative to its sample, this clone is medium-sized (0.01 to 0.1%). Its antigen remains unknown. General study points: Repertoires were collected only later (after the peak T cell response had occurred). It was only a handful of AZD1222 recipients who were seropositive at baseline. The breadth and depth of Spike-specific TCRs increased once two AZD1222 doses had been given. Reportedly, nearly half of unique spike TCRs recognized epitopes outside B.1.351/B.1.1.7 mutations.

This CDR3 is 11 amino acids long. V gave up 3 bases and J gave up 2 bases, with 2 bases separating them. CDR1 and CDR2 from the germline V gene are SGDLS and YYNGEE. Produced via immunoSEQ multiplex PCR; TCRdb's table is partial and in-frame only. The sample holds about 110,000 clones, 90% seen once. The receptor comes from an adult in good health. This material consisted of peripheral blood, taken on day 0 of AZD1222 vaccination. This chain links TRBV9 with TRBJ1-1; D call uncertain. In nucleotides, the CDR3 is TGTGCCAGCAGCGGAAACACTGAAGCTTTCTTT. This encodes CASSGNTEAFF.